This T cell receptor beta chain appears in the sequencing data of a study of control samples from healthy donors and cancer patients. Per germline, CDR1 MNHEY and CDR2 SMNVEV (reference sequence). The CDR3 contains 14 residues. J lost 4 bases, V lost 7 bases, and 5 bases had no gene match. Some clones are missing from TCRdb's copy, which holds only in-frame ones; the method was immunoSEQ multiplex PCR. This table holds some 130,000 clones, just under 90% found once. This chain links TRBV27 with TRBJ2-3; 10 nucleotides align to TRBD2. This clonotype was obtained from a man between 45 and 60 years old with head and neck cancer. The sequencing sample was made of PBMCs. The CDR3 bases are TGTGCCAGCATGCTAGCGGGAGTCCCAGATACGCAGTATTTT. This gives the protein CASMLAGVPDTQYF.